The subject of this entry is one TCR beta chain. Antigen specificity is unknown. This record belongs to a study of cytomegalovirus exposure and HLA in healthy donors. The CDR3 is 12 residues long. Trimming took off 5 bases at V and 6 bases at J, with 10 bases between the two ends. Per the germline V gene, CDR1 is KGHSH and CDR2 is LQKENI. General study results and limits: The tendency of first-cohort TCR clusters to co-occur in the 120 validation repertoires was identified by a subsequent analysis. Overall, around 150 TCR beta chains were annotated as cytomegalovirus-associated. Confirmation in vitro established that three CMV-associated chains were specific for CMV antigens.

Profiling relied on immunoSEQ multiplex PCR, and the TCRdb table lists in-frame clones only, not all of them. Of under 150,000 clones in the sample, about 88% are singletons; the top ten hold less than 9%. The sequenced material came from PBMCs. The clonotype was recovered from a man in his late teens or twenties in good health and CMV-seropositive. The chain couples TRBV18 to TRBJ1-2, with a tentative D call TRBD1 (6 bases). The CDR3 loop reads CASSDNRDGYTF. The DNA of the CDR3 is TGTGCCAGCTCAGACAACAGGGATGGCTACACCTTC.